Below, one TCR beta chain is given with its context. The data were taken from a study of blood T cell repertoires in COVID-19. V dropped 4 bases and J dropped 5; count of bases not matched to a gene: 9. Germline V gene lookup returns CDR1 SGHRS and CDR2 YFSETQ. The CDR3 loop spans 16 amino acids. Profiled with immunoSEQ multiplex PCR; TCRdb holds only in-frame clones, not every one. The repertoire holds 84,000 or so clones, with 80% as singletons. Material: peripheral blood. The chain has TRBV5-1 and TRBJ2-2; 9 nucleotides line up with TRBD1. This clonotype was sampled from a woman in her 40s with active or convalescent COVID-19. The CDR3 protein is CASSPDGTGLTGELFF. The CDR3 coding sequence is TGCGCCAGCAGCCCGGATGGGACAGGGTTAACCGGGGAGCTGTTTTTT. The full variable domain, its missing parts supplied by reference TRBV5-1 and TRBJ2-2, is KAGVTQTPRYLIKTRGQQVTLSCSPISGHRSVSWYQQTPGQGLQFLFEYFSETQRNKGNFPGRFSGRQFSNSRSEMNVSTLELGDSALYLCASSPDGTGLTGELFFGEGSRLTVL.